The 22 T cell receptor beta chains listed next were all sequenced from one sample in a study of OX40 agonist ivuxolimab in advanced cancers. Sequencing used immunoSEQ multiplex PCR; TCRdb keeps in-frame clones, though not all of them. This sample carries 55,000 to 95,000 clones, around 88% of them seen once, and the ten largest clones take approximately 2.6%. The starting material was CD4+ or CD8+ T cells sorted from blood, obtained in a trial of the OX40 agonist ivuxolimab. These TCRs come from an adult with an advanced solid tumor such as melanoma, head and neck, liver or kidney cancer.

The genes are TRBV7-9 and TRBJ2-1, with TRBD2 matching 9 bases. The CDR3 spans 17 residues. Germline V lookup: CDR1 SEHNR, CDR2 FQNEAQ (reference sequence). Trimming cost V 5 bases and J 5 bases; bases outside gene matches: 13. CDR3 sequence: CASSPSSGSQGDNEQFF. The CDR3 bases are TGTGCCAGCAGCCCGAGTAGCGGGAGCCAAGGGGACAATGAGCAGTTCTTC.

The V gene is TRBV7-8, the J gene TRBJ1-5; a weak D match, TRBD1 (5 bases). Looked up from germline, CDR1 is SGHVS and CDR2 is FQNEAQ. The length of the CDR3 is 18 residues. V lost 5 bases and J 0 bases, leaving 20 bases between the germline ends. The CDR3 coding sequence is TGTGCCAGCAGCCCCACATACGGGGTGGGACTTAGCAATCAGCCCCAGCATTTT. Translating it yields CASSPTYGVGLSNQPQHF.

This chain connects TRBV5-1 to TRBJ2-1, with 8 bases that match TRBD1. Germline CDR1 SGHRS, CDR2 YFSETQ. The CDR3 spans 16 residues. The V gene end was trimmed by 4 bases and the J gene end by 5 bases; junction bases not matched to a gene: 11. The CDR3 spells CASSTRTGRKDNEQFF. In DNA, the CDR3 is TGCGCCAGCAGCACCCGGACAGGGCGTAAGGACAATGAGCAGTTCTTC.

The chain couples TRBV19 to TRBJ1-3; a weak D match, TRBD1 (5 bases). Germline loops: CDR1 LNHDA, CDR2 SQIVND (reference sequence). This CDR3 has 16 residues. The ends were cut back, 4 bases at V and 2 bases at J, with 15 bases in the middle. As DNA, the CDR3 is TGTGCCAGTAGTAGGGGGGGATTGTCGACTGGAAACACCATATATTTT. It encodes CASSRGGLSTGNTIYF.

CDR3 sequence (DNA): TGTGCCAGCAGCGTAGATTTCGGGAGCTCCTACGAGCAGTACTTC. Translated: CASSVDFGSSYEQYF. J is TRBJ2-7 and V is TRBV9, with D possibly matching TRBD2 (6 bases). The germline CDR1 and CDR2 sequences are SGDLS and YYNGEE. The CDR3 spans 15 residues. The germline V and J ends were trimmed by 0 bases and 0 bases, with 10 bases remaining between them.

This clone was detected only once. The J gene is TRBJ2-5, the V gene TRBV11-3; D tentatively fits TRBD1 or TRBD2 (5 bases each). Germline V gives CDR1 SGHNT, CDR2 YENEEA. V was clipped by 5 bases and J by 7 bases, with 14 bases between them. The CDR3 is 13 amino acids. Here the CDR3 reads CASSEGTSATQYF. Here the CDR3 DNA reads TGTGCCAGCAGCGAGGGGACCTCGGCGACCCAGTACTTC.

Notes on this clone: This sample includes further DNA sequences coding for the same CDR3. This chain joins TRBV11-3 and TRBJ1-2; 7 bases are a match to TRBD1. The CDR3 has 13 residues. CDR1 is SGHNT and CDR2 is YENEEA in the germline V gene. V dropped 3 bases and J dropped 3; count of bases not matched to a gene: 1. CDR3 protein: CASSFGQDYGYTF. The CDR3 DNA reads TGTGCCAGCAGCTTCGGACAGGACTATGGCTACACCTTC.

V gene TRBV5-4 combines with J gene TRBJ2-3; D unresolved. Germline CDR1 and CDR2: SGHNT and YYREEE (reference sequence). Trimming stripped 7 bases from V and 2 bases from J, with 11 bases between. This CDR3 region has 13 residues. CDR3 bases: TGTGCCAGCGGCGTCCTCCTCACAGATACGCAGTATTTT. Translated, it gives CASGVLLTDTQYF.

In this sample, this clone turned up a few times. This chain joins TRBV5-1 and TRBJ2-4, with 11 bases lining up with TRBD2. The trim removed 0 bases at V and 8 bases at J, leaving 7 bases unmatched. In germline, CDR1 is SGHRS, CDR2 YFSETQ. This CDR3 has 16 amino acids. In DNA form, the CDR3 reads TGCGCCAGCAGCTTGGCCTCTACTAGCGGGAGTGACATTCAGTACTTC. Its protein is CASSLASTSGSDIQYF.

The chain carries TRBV18 and TRBJ1-1; a weak D match, TRBD1 (6 bases). The CDR3 contains 13 residues. Germline CDR1 KGHSH, CDR2 LQKENI. The V end lost 4 bases, the J end lost 2 bases, and 8 bases lay between the germline ends. The CDR3 DNA reads TGTGCCAGCTCACAGGGGGTTAACACTGAAGCTTTCTTT. This gives the protein CASSQGVNTEAFF.

The V gene is TRBV6-6, the J gene TRBJ2-3; 10 nucleotides align to TRBD1. This CDR3 is 16 amino acids long. Looked up from germline, CDR1 is MNHNY and CDR2 is SVGAGI (reference sequence). Losses at the gene ends were 2 bases for V and 5 bases for J; bases not matched to a gene: 7. CDR3 loop: CASSYGGQGSGDTQYF. The CDR3 nucleotides read TGTGCCAGCAGTTACGGGGGACAGGGGTCGGGAGATACGCAGTATTTT.

This chain links TRBV30 with TRBJ1-1, with 11 bases matching TRBD1. Germline lookup yields CDR1 GTSNPN and CDR2 SVGIG (reference sequence). J lost 4 bases, V lost 4 bases, and 8 bases had no gene match. This CDR3 comprises 15 residues. CDR3 DNA sequence: TGTGCCTGGAACTACAGGGACAGGGGGGGCACTGAAGCTTTCTTT. Its protein is CAWNYRDRGGTEAFF.

CDR3 sequence reads: CASRGRDPRSPLHF. In DNA, the CDR3 is TGTGCCAGCAGGGGCAGGGACCCGAGGTCACCCCTCCACTTT. The V call is TRBV5-8, the J call TRBJ1-6, with D tentatively TRBD1 (5 bases). CDR1 and CDR2 (germline): SGHTS, YDEGEE. The germline V and J ends were trimmed by 5 bases and 10 bases, with 16 bases remaining between them. The CDR3 consists of 14 residues.

CDR3 amino acids: CAWSFRTGKLPFPYEQYF. The CDR3 DNA follows: TGTGCCTGGAGTTTTAGGACAGGGAAACTCCCTTTCCCCTACGAGCAGTACTTC. The chain uses TRBV30 and TRBJ2-7; 8 bases map to TRBD1. V lost 2 bases to trimming and J lost 2 bases; unmatched junction nucleotides: 17. Germline lookup yields CDR1 GTSNPN and CDR2 SVGIG (reference sequence). CDR3 length equals 18 residues.

The chain links TRBV7-2 to TRBJ1-2, with D possibly TRBD1 on 5 matching bases. The CDR3 runs to 14 residues. Germline V gene data show CDR1 as SGHTA and CDR2 as FQGNSA. Trimming left V 1 base short and J 8 bases short, with 14 bases between. CDR3 DNA sequence: TGTGCCAGCAGCTTAGTTGGGGACTCCATCGGCTACACCTTC. This translates into CASSLVGDSIGYTF.

V is TRBV21-1 and J is TRBJ1-3; TRBD1 was called by the table and not checked on the DNA. TRBV21-1 is marked as a pseudogene. The CDR3 is made up of 16 amino acids. CDR3 bases: TGTGCCAGCAGCAACAGACACGCAGGGGAGACAAACACCATATATTTT. This encodes CASSNRHAGETNTIYF.

V gene TRBV5-1 combines with J gene TRBJ1-2; D is uncertain. V lost 4 bases to trimming and J lost 8 bases, with 15 bases between them. The CDR3 is 13 residues long. Germline loops: CDR1 SGHRS, CDR2 YFSETQ. CDR3 DNA: TGCGCCAGCAGCCTCGACAAGGCGAGGGGCTACACCTTC. It is translated as CASSLDKARGYTF.

The rearrangement links TRBV18 to TRBJ2-7, with 8 bases matching TRBD2. This CDR3 has 15 residues. CDR1 is KGHSH and CDR2 is LQKENI in the germline V gene. With V trimmed by 1 base and J by 4 bases, 6 bases remained unmatched. The DNA of the CDR3 is TGTGCCAGCTCACCACTGACGGGGGGGGGTTACGAGCAGTACTTC. Its translation: CASSPLTGGGYEQYF.

The genes are TRBV6-7 and TRBJ2-7, with 11 bases fitting TRBD1. TRBV6-7 is assigned to the ORF class and has an uncertain function. The CDR3 contains 14 residues. The V gene end was trimmed by 2 bases and the J gene end by 4 bases; junction bases not matched to a gene: 1. CDR3 bases: TGTGCCAGCAGTTACGGGACAGGGGGGTACGAGCAGTACTTC. The encoded protein is CASSYGTGGYEQYF.

This clone showed up just once. The V and J genes are TRBV11-2 and TRBJ2-5; 7 nucleotides line up with TRBD2. Germline V CDR1 and CDR2: SGHAT, FQNNGV. Losses at the gene ends were 5 bases for V and 0 bases for J; bases not matched to a gene: 6. The CDR3 is made up of 15 amino acids. In DNA form, the CDR3 reads TGTGCCAGCAGCCCTTGGGGGGGGAACCAAGAGACCCAGTACTTC. Translating it yields CASSPWGGNQETQYF.

This rearrangement joins TRBV27 to TRBJ1-5, with D unclear. Between the trimmed V and J ends, which lost 6 bases and 7 bases, there was a span of 13 bases. The CDR3 extends over 13 amino acids. CDR1 and CDR2 from the germline V gene are MNHEY and SMNVEV (reference sequence). Written as DNA, the CDR3 is TGTGCCAGCAGCCTGGGGAGTGGGCAGCCCCAGCATTTT. Translating it yields CASSLGSGQPQHF.

This chain joins TRBV5-6 and TRBJ2-1; 8 bases agree with TRBD1. V trimming: 4 bases; J trimming: 10 bases; junction bases outside the gene matches: 4. In germline, CDR1 is SGHDT, CDR2 YYEEEE. This CDR3 is 12 amino acids long. For the CDR3, the DNA is TGTGCCAGCAGCCCGGGACAGGTCGAGCAGTTCTTC. Its translation: CASSPGQVEQFF.